These 18 T cell receptor beta chains were sequenced from one sample in a study of cytomegalovirus exposure and HLA in healthy donors. The PCR had 60 Vbeta and 13 Jbeta primers. The method was immunoSEQ multiplex PCR; TCRdb's version includes in-frame clones alone and lacks a portion of them. The profile shows roughly 220,000 clones, roughly 80% of them singletons. Specimen: PBMCs. The origin of the receptors is a man aged 50 or older in good health and CMV-seronegative.

This clone was counted only a few times. V gene TRBV7-6 combines with J gene TRBJ2-3; no firm D call. This CDR3 has 14 residues. V was cut by 1 base and J by 0 bases, with 5 bases left in between. The germline V gene has CDR1 SGHVS and CDR2 FNYEAQ. CDR3 bases: TGTGCCAGCAGCTTAGGGCGGAGCACAGATACGCAGTATTTT. Translated: CASSLGRSTDTQYF.

The J gene is TRBJ2-7, the V gene TRBV6-6; 7 positions agree with TRBD2. The J segment lost 7 bases and the V segment lost 8 bases, leaving 11 bases of the junction unmatched. From germline, CDR1 is MNHNY and CDR2 SVGAGI (reference sequence). This CDR3 has 13 amino acids. CDR3 nucleotide sequence: TGTGCCAGCTGCCTGGGAGGGAGCGAGGAGCAGTACTTC. Translation: CASCLGGSEEQYF.

The genes are TRBV29-1 and TRBJ2-7, with 10 bases aligning to TRBD2. Germline CDR1 SQVTM, CDR2 ANQGSEA. Trimming at V came to 1 base and at J to 0 bases, leaving 6 bases not matched to a gene. The CDR3 runs to 16 residues. In nucleotides, the CDR3 is TGCAGCGTTGAAGGGCTAGCGGGAGACCTCTCCTACGAGCAGTACTTC. Amino acids: CSVEGLAGDLSYEQYF.

This clone was seen a few times. DNA of the CDR3: TGTGCCAGCAGTCCCCGGGACAGGGGAGGCCATGAGCAGTTCTTC. As protein: CASSPRDRGGHEQFF. This rearrangement joins TRBV6-6 to TRBJ2-1; 10 nucleotides match TRBD1. Trimming took 5 bases from V and 8 from J; bases not matched to a gene: 9. The CDR3 is 15 residues long. Germline-derived CDR1 and CDR2 are MNHNY and SVGAGI (reference sequence).

The rearrangement joins TRBV11-2 to TRBJ2-1; maybe TRBD2 (6 bases). From germline, CDR1 is SGHAT and CDR2 FQNNGV. The CDR3 extends over 12 amino acids. Trimming took 1 base from V and 13 from J, leaving 11 bases between them. The CDR3 protein is CASSLGTGGQFF. The CDR3 DNA follows: TGTGCCAGCAGCTTAGGGACCGGGGGACAGTTCTTC. Using reference TRBV11-2 and TRBJ2-1 for the parts outside the CDR3, the full variable domain is EAGVAQSPRYKIIEKRQSVAFWCNPISGHATLYWYQQILGQGPKLLIQFQNNGVVDDSQLPKDRFSAERLKGVDSTLKIQPAKLEDSAVYLCASSLGTGGQFFGPGTRLTVL.

The chain is built from TRBV18 and TRBJ2-1; TRBD2 aligns across 10 bases. Germline assignment: CDR1 KGHSH and CDR2 LQKENI. This CDR3 contains 18 residues. Trimming at V came to 0 bases and at J to 4 bases, leaving 9 bases not matched to a gene. For the CDR3, the DNA is TGTGCCAGCTCACCACCGCAACTAGCGGGACCCTCTTACAATGAGCAGTTCTTC. Its translation is CASSPPQLAGPSYNEQFF.

This chain links TRBV28 with TRBJ1-4; 9 nucleotides agree with TRBD1. There are 14 residues in the CDR3. Germline V CDR1 and CDR2: MDHEN, SYDVKM. The V and J ends lost 5 bases and 8 bases, in that order; junction bases with no gene match: 6. DNA of the CDR3: TGTGCCAGCAGTCAGACAGGGGGACCGGAAAAACTGTTTTTT. This sequence encodes CASSQTGGPEKLFF.

The CDR3 region is CSVGGLAGGLTYNEQFF. The CDR3 DNA sequence: TGCAGCGTTGGGGGACTAGCGGGAGGTTTGACCTACAATGAGCAGTTCTTC. This chain joins TRBV29-1 and TRBJ2-1; 15 nucleotides agree with TRBD2. Germline CDR1 SQVTM, CDR2 ANQGSEA. CDR3 length: 17 amino acids. V trimming: 4 bases; J trimming: 2 bases; junction bases outside the gene matches: 6.

The V and J genes are TRBV5-1 and TRBJ1-1; D possibly corresponds to TRBD1 (6 bases). V shed 0 bases and J shed 1 base, with 16 bases lying between them. This CDR3 spans 17 amino acids. Per the germline V gene, CDR1 is SGHRS and CDR2 is YFSETQ. The CDR3 nucleotides read TGCGCCAGCAGCTTGGCGACCGGGACAACCCAGAACACTGAAGCTTTCTTT. Translating gives CASSLATGTTQNTEAFF.

The rearrangement uses TRBV2 and TRBJ2-1; 7 nucleotides align to TRBD1. The CDR3 has 15 residues. V shed 8 bases and J 3 bases; nucleotides not matched to a gene: 10. Germline loops: CDR1 SNHLY, CDR2 FYNNEI. DNA of the CDR3: TGTGCCAGCCTCTCCGGACAGGTCGACTACAATGAGCAGTTCTTC. Amino acids: CASLSGQVDYNEQFF. Combining the CDR3 with reference TRBV2 and TRBJ2-1 gives the whole variable domain EPEVTQTPSHQVTQMGQEVILRCVPISNHLYFYWYRQILGQKVEFLVSFYNNEISEKSEIFDDQFSVERPDGSNFTLKIRSTKLEDSAMYFCASLSGQVDYNEQFFGPGTRLTVL.

The chain couples TRBV5-1 to TRBJ2-4; 7 nucleotides match TRBD1. The J segment lost 2 bases and the V segment lost 2 bases, leaving 7 bases of the junction unmatched. The length of the CDR3 is 16 residues. Germline V lookup: CDR1 SGHRS, CDR2 YFSETQ. The CDR3 nucleotides read TGCGCCAGCAGCTTCACGACAGGGTCGACCAAAAACATTCAGTACTTC. It is translated as CASSFTTGSTKNIQYF.

V and J are TRBV7-3 and TRBJ2-3; weak D call: TRBD2 (6 bases). Trimming shortened V by 5 bases and J by 0 bases, and 15 bases separated the two germline ends. The germline V gene has CDR1 SGHTA and CDR2 FQGTGA. CDR3 length: 16 residues. In DNA form, the CDR3 reads TGTGCCAGCAGCATGCTAGCGACACTTAGCACAGATACGCAGTATTTT. Translating it yields CASSMLATLSTDTQYF.

This clone is a singleton in its sample. The gene calls are TRBV4-1 and TRBJ2-3; no firm D call. Germline V gene lookup returns CDR1 MGHRA and CDR2 YSYEKL. The CDR3 contains 16 residues. Between the trimmed V and J ends, which lost 1 base and 2 bases, there was a span of 13 bases. CDR3 residues: CASSQANLGFTDTQYF. Here the CDR3 DNA reads TGCGCCAGCAGCCAAGCCAACTTGGGCTTCACAGATACGCAGTATTTT.

The V and J genes are TRBV15 and TRBJ1-1; 8 positions match TRBD1. CDR3 size: 15 residues. Germline CDR1 is LNHNV and CDR2 is YYDKDF (reference sequence). V lost 2 bases to trimming and J lost 5 bases; unmatched junction nucleotides: 7. As DNA, the CDR3 is TGTGCCACCAGCAGACGACAGGGGTTTGTTACTGAAGCTTTCTTT. Amino acids: CATSRRQGFVTEAFF.

CDR3 region: CASSISGGGQPQHF. The CDR3 DNA is TGTGCCAGTAGTATCTCGGGGGGCGGACAGCCCCAGCATTTT. The chain employs TRBV19 and TRBJ1-5; maybe TRBD1 (6 bases). The CDR3 spans 14 residues. Trimming shortened V by 3 bases and J by 7 bases, and 13 bases separated the two germline ends. CDR1 and CDR2 from the germline V gene are LNHDA and SQIVND (reference sequence).

The V and J genes are TRBV9 and TRBJ1-3, with 11 bases aligning to TRBD1. Germline V gene lookup returns CDR1 SGDLS and CDR2 YYNGEE. The V gene end was trimmed by 0 bases and the J gene end by 4 bases; junction bases not matched to a gene: 6. CDR3 length: 17 amino acids. The CDR3 protein is CASSVVPGQGAGNTIYF. CDR3 bases: TGTGCCAGCAGCGTAGTCCCTGGACAGGGGGCAGGAAACACCATATATTTT.

This clone was found a few times. The V and J genes are TRBV2 and TRBJ1-2, with TRBD1 as a possible D gene (5 bases). The CDR3 extends over 13 amino acids. Germline V gene lookup returns CDR1 SNHLY and CDR2 FYNNEI. V lost 6 bases, J lost 4 bases, and 12 bases lay in between. CDR3: CASRSGTSYGYTF. CDR3 DNA sequence: TGTGCCAGCAGAAGCGGGACGTCCTATGGCTACACCTTC.

J is TRBJ2-2 and V is TRBV28; 10 bases align to TRBD2. The CDR3 has 16 residues. J gave up 6 bases and V 7 bases, and 11 bases lay outside the gene matches. Per germline, CDR1 MDHEN and CDR2 SYDVKM. CDR3 protein: CASIEGGLASAGELFF. Written as DNA, the CDR3 is TGTGCCAGCATTGAAGGGGGACTAGCGAGCGCCGGGGAGCTGTTTTTT. Full variable domain (outside the CDR3, taken from reference TRBV28 and TRBJ2-2): DVKVTQSSRYLVKRTGEKVFLECVQDMDHENMFWYRQDPGLGLRLIYFSYDVKMKEKGDIPEGYSVSREKKERFSLILESASTNQTSMYLCASIEGGLASAGELFFGEGSRLTVL.